This TCR beta chain was identified during a study of cytomegalovirus exposure and HLA in healthy donors. At the level of the study: Counted in an early data release were approximately 85 million unique TCRs from HLA-typed donors. Genotyping showed roughly 83% of 300 to 450 donors falling in the Caucasian-associated ancestry cluster.

Donors in the study were healthy people who gave bone marrow. This clone has a single count. Its antigen remains unidentified. General observations from the study: Among TCR beta chains, those listed as cytomegalovirus-associated numbered 164.

13 Jbeta primers and 60 Vbeta primers were used for the PCR. Assay used: immunoSEQ multiplex PCR; TCRdb lists only in-frame clones, some missing. The sample has approximately 130,000 clones, 83% seen once. This CDR3 has 13 residues. Germline V lookup: CDR1 SGHAT, CDR2 FQNNGV. This chain links TRBV11-2 with TRBJ2-5; D unclear. The closer fit of TRBJ2-7 to the DNA end suggests the J call may be wrong. The sequence came from a girl aged 2-10 years in good health and CMV-seronegative. Input material: PBMCs. The CDR3 coding sequence is TGTGCCAGCAGCTTAACCCCCCTCCACGAGCAGTACTTC. This codes for CASSLTPLHEQYF.